This T cell receptor beta chain was obtained from a study of identical twins. Only healthy Caucasians were included as donors. This clonotype was counted at least ten times. No antigen is known for it. A universal primer binding site was introduced by template switching. The final cDNA contained unique molecular identifiers. MiXCR, applied by TCRdb to the 5' RACE reads, yields one record per CDR3 protein. The table lists about 240,000 distinct CDR3 sequences, over 9.5% of them singletons. Study-level results: Invariant MAIT and iNKT cells may have partly biased zero-insertion analyses. An excess of low generation probability was shown by twin-shared out-of-frame alpha sequences.

This sample also belongs to another study, concerning yellow fever vaccine responses in identical twins.

Sequenced: memory (CD45RO+) T cells sorted from blood. The sequence came from a woman aged 18-29 years in good health.

The chain's CDR3 is CATSRVGTGELFF. The CDR3 nucleotides read TGTGCCACCAGCAGGGTGGGGACCGGGGAGCTGTTTTTT. The chain carries TRBV15 and TRBJ2-2; D remains ambiguous. Germline assignment: CDR1 LNHNV and CDR2 YYDKDF (reference sequence). V was clipped by 3 bases and J by 5 bases, with 7 bases between them. This CDR3 region has 13 residues.